This T cell receptor (beta chain) was identified during a study of early T cells in non-severe SARS-CoV-2 infection. Study summary: Chains from this unsorted whole-blood bulk RNA could not be paired.

V was clipped by 3 bases and J by 3 bases; unmatched bases: 7. Germline loops: CDR1 MNHEY, CDR2 SMNVEV (reference sequence). The CDR3 is 15 amino acids. The TCR library protocol attached unique molecular identifiers to the individual cDNA molecules. TCRdb passed the 5' RACE reads through MiXCR, listing each CDR3 protein once. The table shows roughly 80,000 distinct CDR3 sequences, with over 12% occurring only once. Study outcomes and limitations: The matching step, a VDJdb search, favored anti-spike CD8 responses and missed private and CD4 specificities.

This clonotype has only a few counts. What it recognizes is unknown. Sequencing used whole blood. The sequence derives from an adult who was a healthcare worker with PCR-confirmed SARS-CoV-2 infection or an uninfected control (not recorded which). The chain recombines TRBV27 with TRBJ1-2, with 7 bases matching TRBD1. CDR3 protein: CASSFRGRGDYGYTF. CDR3 nucleotides: TGTGCCAGCAGTTTTCGAGGCAGGGGGGACTATGGCTACACCTTC.